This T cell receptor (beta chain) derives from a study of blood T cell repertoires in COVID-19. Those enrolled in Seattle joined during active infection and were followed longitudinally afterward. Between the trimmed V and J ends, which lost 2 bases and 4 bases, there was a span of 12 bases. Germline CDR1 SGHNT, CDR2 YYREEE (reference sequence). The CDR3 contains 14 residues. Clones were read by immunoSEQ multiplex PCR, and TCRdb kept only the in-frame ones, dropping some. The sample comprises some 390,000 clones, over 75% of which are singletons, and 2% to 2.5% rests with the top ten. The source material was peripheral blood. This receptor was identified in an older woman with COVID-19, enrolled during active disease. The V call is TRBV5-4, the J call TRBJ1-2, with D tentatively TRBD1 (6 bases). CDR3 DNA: TGTGCCAGCAGCTTACAAGGACAGCCCTATGGCTACACCTTC. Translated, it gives CASSLQGQPYGYTF.